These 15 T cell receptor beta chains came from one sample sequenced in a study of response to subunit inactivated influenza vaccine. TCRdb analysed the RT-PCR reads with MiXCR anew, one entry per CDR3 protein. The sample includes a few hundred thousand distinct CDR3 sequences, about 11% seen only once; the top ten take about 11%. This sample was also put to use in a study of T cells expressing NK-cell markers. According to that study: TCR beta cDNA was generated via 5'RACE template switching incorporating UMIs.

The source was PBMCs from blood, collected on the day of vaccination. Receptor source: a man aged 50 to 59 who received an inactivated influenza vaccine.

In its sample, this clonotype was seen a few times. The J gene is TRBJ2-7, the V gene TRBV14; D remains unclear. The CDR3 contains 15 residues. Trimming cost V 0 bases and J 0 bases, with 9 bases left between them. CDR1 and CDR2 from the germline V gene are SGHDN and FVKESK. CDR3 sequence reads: CASSQERQRSYEQYF. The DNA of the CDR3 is TGTGCCAGCAGCCAAGAGAGGCAGCGCTCCTACGAGCAGTACTTC.

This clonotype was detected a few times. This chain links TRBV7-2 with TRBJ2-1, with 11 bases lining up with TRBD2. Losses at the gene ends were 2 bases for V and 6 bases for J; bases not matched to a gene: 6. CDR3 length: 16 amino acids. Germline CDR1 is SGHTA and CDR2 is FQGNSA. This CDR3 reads CASSLLGLAGGNEQFF. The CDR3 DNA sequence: TGTGCCAGCAGCTTACTTGGTCTAGCGGGAGGCAATGAGCAGTTCTTC.

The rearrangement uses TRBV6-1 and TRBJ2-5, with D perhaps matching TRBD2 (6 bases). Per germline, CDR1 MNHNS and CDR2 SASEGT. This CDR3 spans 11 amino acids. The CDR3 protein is CLSAGQETQYF. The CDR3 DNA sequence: TGTCTCTCCGCGGGACAAGAGACCCAGTACTTC.

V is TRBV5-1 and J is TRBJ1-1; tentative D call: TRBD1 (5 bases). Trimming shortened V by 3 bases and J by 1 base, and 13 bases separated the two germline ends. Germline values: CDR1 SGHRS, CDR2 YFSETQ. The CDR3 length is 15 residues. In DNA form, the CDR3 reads TGCGCCAGCAGCTACAGGACGGACAAGAACACTGAAGCTTTCTTT. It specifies CASSYRTDKNTEAFF.

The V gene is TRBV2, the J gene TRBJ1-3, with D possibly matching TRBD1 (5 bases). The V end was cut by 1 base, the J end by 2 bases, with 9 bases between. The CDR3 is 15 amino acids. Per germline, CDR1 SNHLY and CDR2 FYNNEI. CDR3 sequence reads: CASSEGTRAGNTIYF. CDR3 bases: TGTGCCAGCAGTGAAGGGACAAGAGCTGGAAACACCATATATTTT.

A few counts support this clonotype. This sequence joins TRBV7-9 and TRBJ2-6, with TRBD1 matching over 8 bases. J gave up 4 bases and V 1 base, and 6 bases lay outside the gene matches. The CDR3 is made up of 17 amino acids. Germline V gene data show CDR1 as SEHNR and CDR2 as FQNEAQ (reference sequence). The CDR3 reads CASSLGTGWLGANVLTF. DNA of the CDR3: TGTGCCAGCAGCTTAGGGACAGGGTGGTTGGGGGCCAACGTCCTGACTTTC. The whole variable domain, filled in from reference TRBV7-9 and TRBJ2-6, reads DTGVSQNPRHKITKRGQNVTFRCDPISEHNRLYWYRQTLGQGPEFLTYFQNEAQLEKSRLLSDRFSAERPKGSFSTLEIQRTEQGDSAMYLCASSLGTGWLGANVLTFGAGSRLTVL.

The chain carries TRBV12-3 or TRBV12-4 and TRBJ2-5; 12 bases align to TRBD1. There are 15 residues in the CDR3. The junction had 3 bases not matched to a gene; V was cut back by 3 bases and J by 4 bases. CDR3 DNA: TGTGCCAGCAGTTTGGGACAGGGGGCTTCAGAGACCCAGTACTTC. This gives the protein CASSLGQGASETQYF.

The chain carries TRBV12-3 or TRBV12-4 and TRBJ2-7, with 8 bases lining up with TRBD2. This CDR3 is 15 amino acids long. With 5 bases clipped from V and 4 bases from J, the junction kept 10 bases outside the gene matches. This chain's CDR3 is CASSKTSGALYEQYF. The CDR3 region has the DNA TGTGCCAGCAGTAAAACTAGCGGAGCTTTATACGAGCAGTACTTC.

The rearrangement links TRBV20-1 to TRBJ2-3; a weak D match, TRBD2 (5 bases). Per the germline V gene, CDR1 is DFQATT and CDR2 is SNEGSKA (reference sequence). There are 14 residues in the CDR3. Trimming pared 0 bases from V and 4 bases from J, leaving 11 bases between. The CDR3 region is CSAREVGGADTQYF. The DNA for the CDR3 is TGCAGTGCTAGAGAGGTTGGAGGCGCAGATACGCAGTATTTT.

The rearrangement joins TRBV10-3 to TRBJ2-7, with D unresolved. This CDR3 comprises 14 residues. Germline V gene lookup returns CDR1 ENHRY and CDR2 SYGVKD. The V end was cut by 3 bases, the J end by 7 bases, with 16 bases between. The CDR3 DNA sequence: TGTGCCATCAGTGATAGTCATTCCCTACGGGAGCAGTACTTC. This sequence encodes CAISDSHSLREQYF.

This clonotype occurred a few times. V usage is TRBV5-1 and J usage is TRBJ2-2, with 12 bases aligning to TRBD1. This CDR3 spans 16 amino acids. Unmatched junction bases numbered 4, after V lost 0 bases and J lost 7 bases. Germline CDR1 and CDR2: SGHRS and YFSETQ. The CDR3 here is CASSLAGTGGSGELFF. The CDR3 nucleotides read TGCGCCAGCAGCTTGGCCGGGACAGGGGGCAGCGGGGAGCTGTTTTTT.

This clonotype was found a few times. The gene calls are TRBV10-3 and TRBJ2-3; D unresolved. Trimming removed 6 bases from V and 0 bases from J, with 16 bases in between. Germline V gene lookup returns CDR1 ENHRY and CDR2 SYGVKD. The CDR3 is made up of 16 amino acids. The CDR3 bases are TGTGCCATCAGGAGCCCAACTACTCCTAGCACAGATACGCAGTATTTT. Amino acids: CAIRSPTTPSTDTQYF.

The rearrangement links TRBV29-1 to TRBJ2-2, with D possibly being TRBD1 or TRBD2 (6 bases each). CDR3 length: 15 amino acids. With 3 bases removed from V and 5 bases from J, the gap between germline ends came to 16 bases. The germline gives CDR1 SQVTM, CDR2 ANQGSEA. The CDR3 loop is CSVELPRGRTGELFF. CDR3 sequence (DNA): TGCAGCGTTGAGCTTCCCCGGGGGCGAACCGGGGAGCTGTTTTTT.

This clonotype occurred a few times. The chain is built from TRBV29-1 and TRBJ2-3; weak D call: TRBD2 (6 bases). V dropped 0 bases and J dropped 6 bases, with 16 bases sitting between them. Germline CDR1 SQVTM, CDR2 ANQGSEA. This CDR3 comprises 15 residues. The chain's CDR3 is CSVEDRWDSSDTQYF. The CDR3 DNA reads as TGCAGCGTTGAAGATCGGTGGGACTCGTCCGATACGCAGTATTTT.

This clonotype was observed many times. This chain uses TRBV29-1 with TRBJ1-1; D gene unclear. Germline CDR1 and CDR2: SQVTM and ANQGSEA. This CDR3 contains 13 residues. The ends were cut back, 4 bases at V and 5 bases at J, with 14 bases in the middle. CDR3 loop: CSVVYGAGTEAFF. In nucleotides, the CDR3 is TGCAGCGTTGTTTACGGAGCGGGAACTGAAGCTTTCTTT.